Described below is a single T cell receptor (beta chain) sequence and its context. Profiling relied on immunoSEQ multiplex PCR, and the TCRdb table lists in-frame clones only, not all of them. The sample has around 95,000 clones; around 87% are singletons. This record belongs to a study of OX40 agonist ivuxolimab in advanced cancers. Between the trimmed V and J ends, which lost 4 bases and 0 bases, there was a span of 9 bases. Germline loops: CDR1 SGHTA, CDR2 FQGNSA. The CDR3 is 14 residues long. This chain connects TRBV7-2 to TRBJ2-5; D possibly corresponds to TRBD2 (5 bases). The source of this sequence is an adult with an advanced solid tumor such as melanoma, head and neck, liver or kidney cancer. This specimen consisted of CD4+ or CD8+ T cells sorted from blood, obtained in a trial of the OX40 agonist ivuxolimab. This CDR3 is CASSYSAHQETQYF. CDR3 DNA sequence: TGTGCCAGCAGCTATAGCGCACACCAAGAGACCCAGTACTTC.